The T cell receptor beta chain described here comes from a study of blood T cell repertoires in COVID-19. In the study overall: Specimens from acute and convalescent COVID-19 originated in the United States, Italy and Spain. PBMCs, B-cell-depleted T cells, or T cells were the source of the cDNA or gDNA that made up the material.

J lost 3 bases, V lost 1 base, and 5 bases had no gene match. In germline, CDR1 is MGHRA, CDR2 YSYEKL. This CDR3 spans 15 amino acids. Only in-frame clones appear in the TCRdb table, and some are missing; sequencing was by immunoSEQ multiplex PCR. The repertoire has 300,000 to 350,000 clones, about nine tenths of them found once; the top ten carry about 1.5%. This sequence joins TRBV4-1 and TRBJ1-1; 7 positions match TRBD1. This TCR came from a woman in her 30s with COVID-19, enrolled during active disease. Sequenced: peripheral blood. Written as DNA, the CDR3 is TGCGCCAGCAGCCAAGCTCAACAGGGGTACACTGAAGCTTTCTTT. Its translation: CASSQAQQGYTEAFF.